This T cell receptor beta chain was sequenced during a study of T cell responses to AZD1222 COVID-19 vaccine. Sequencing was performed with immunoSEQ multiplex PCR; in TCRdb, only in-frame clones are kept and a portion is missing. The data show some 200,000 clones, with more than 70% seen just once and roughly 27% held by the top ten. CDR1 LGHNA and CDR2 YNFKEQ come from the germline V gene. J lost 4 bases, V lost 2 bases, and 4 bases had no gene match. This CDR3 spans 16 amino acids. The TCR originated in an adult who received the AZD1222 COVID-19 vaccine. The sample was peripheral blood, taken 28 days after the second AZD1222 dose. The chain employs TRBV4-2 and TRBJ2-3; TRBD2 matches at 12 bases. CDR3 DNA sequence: TGTGCCAGCAGCCAATTGACTAGCGGGAGCGCAGATACGCAGTATTTT. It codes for CASSQLTSGSADTQYF.